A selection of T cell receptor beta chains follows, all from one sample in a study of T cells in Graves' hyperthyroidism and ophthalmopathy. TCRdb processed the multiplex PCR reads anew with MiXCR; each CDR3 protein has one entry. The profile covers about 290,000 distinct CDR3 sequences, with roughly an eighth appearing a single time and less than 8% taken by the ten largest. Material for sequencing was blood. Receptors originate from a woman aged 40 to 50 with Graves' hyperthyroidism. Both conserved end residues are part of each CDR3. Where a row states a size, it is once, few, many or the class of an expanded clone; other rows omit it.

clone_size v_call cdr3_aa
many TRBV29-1 CSVGISYNEQFF
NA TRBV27 CASRDGHANTEAFF
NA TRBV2 CASSYGAPASNTAAFF
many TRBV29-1 CSVNKYNEQFF
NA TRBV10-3 CAIRGPNEQFF
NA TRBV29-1 CSVLAGVWETQYF
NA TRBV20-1 CSARTSGNTGELFF
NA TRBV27 CASSLLKVGTEAFF
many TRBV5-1 CASSGRDRDNEQYF
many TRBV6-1 CASSEAGGGPFEQYF
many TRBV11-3 CASSPSPGTGIYGYTF
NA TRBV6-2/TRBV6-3 CAGSRATRYSTDTQYF
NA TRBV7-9 CASSTDRYNSPPHF
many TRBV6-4 CASSEEAGVYEQYF
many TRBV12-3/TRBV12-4 CASGRVYEQYF
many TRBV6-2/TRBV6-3 CASSRVPYRPGPPQHF
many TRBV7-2 CASSLVGYGELFF
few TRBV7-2 CASSHGQYNEKLFF
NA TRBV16 CASSQWSGGYGYTF
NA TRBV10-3 CAISESDGEGTEAFF
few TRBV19 CASSMRTSGPAEQFF
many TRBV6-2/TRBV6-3 CASSETVLAIEQYF
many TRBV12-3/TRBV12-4 CASSFYGRDYEQYF
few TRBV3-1 CASSQDDASGLLQETQYF
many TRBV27 CASSPHAGSSGNTIYF
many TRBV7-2 CASSLWSLAPGELFF
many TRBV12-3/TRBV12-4 CASTLLEGSKQYF
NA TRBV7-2 CASSLTGVDSYGYTF
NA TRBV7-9 CASSPRTSGPYEQYF
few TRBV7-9 CASSLGFLAGSSYEQYF
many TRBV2 CASSERRTGDNSPLHF
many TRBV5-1 CASSSKPGQSPGGYGYTF
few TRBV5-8 CASSPRTGAHQPQHF
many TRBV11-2 CASRAASSAYEQYF
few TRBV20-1 CSAKINRSGANVLTF
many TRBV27 CASSSKSLSNQPQHF
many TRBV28 CASSFGTSEAFF
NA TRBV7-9 CASSHNRQGHEQYF
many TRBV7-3 CASSLAGVSYNEQFF
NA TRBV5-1 CASSLGPGASYEQYF
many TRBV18 CASSLAFGADEQYF
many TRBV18 CASSQSGNQPQHF
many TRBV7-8 CASSLGQGYSPLHF
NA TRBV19 CASSLRGAEKAFF
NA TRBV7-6 CASSLKGVGEQETQYF
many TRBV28 CASSFLELSDTGELFF
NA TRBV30 CAWRSLGNTIYF
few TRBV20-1 CSARAAGTGGFTEAFF
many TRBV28 CASSPRLAGLTQYF
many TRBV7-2 CASSLAAGGYRNSPLHF
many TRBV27 CASSQTGFGTEAFF
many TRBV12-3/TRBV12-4 CASRPLGQTDTQYF